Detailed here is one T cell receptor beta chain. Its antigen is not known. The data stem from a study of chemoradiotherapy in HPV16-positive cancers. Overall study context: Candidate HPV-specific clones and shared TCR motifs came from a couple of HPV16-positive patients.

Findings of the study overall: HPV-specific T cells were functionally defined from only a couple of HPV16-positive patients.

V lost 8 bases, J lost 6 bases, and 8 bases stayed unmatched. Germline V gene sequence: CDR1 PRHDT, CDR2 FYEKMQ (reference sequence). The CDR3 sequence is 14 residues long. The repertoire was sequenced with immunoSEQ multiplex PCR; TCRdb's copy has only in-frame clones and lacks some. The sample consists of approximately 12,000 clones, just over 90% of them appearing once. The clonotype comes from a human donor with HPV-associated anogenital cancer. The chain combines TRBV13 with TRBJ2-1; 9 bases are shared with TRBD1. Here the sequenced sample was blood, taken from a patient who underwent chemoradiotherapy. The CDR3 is CASRRDRASNEQFF. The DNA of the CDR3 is TGTGCCAGCCGGCGGGACAGGGCGAGCAATGAGCAGTTCTTC.